Listed here are 2 T cell receptor beta chains from one sample, sequenced in a study of shared clonotypes between healthy human individuals. Positively selected for CCR7, the CD45RO-negative cells used as naive CD8 cells excluded terminally differentiated effector memory CD45RA+ cells. Using immunoSEQ multiplex PCR, the repertoire was profiled, and TCRdb retains in-frame clones only, with some absent. The sample records hundreds of thousands of clones, nearly 98% being singletons. The material sequenced was naive CD8+ T cells sorted from blood. The receptors come from a man aged 25-45 years in good health.

The V call is TRBV4-1, the J call TRBJ2-7; D possibly uses TRBD1 or TRBD2 (5 bases each). V lost 4 bases, J lost 3 bases, and 13 bases lay in between. CDR3 length equals 14 residues. Germline assignment: CDR1 MGHRA and CDR2 YSYEKL. In nucleotides, the CDR3 is TGCGCCAGCAGCCGCCAGGGAGCGAACTACGAGCAGTACTTC. Translating it yields CASSRQGANYEQYF.

V gene TRBV18 combines with J gene TRBJ2-7, with D possibly being TRBD1 (6 bases). The CDR3 consists of 18 residues. From germline, CDR1 is KGHSH and CDR2 LQKENI. Trimming pared 0 bases from V and 4 bases from J, leaving 22 bases between. In DNA, the CDR3 is TGTGCCAGCTCACCACCGAAGGGGATGGGGACAAAGGGATACGAGCAGTACTTC. Translating gives CASSPPKGMGTKGYEQYF.